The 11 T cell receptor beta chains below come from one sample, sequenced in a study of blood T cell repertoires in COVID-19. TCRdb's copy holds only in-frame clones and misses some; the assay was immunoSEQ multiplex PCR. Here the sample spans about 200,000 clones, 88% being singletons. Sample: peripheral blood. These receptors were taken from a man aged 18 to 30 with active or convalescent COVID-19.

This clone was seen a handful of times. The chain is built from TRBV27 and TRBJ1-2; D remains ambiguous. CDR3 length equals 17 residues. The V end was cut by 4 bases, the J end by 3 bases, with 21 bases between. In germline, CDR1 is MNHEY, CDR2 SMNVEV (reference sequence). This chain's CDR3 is CASSSAGGSGPYYGYTF. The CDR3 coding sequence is TGTGCCAGCAGTTCTGCGGGAGGGAGCGGGCCCTACTATGGCTACACCTTC.

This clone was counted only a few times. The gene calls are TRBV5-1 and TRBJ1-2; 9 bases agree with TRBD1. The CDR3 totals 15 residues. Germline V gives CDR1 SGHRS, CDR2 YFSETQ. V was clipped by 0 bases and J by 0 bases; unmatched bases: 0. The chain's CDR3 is CASSLGDRANYGYTF. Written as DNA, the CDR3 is TGCGCCAGCAGCTTGGGGGACAGGGCTAACTATGGCTACACCTTC.

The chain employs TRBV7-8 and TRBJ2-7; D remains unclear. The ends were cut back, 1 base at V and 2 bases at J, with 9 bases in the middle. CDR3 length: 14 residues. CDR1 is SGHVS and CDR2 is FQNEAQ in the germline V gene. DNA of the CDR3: TGTGCCAGCAGCTTAGAGCAGGCAACCTACGAGCAGTACTTC. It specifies CASSLEQATYEQYF.

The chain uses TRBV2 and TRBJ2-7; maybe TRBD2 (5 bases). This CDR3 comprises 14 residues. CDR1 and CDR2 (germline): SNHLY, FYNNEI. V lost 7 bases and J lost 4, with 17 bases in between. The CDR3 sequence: CASTSGLAWYEQYF. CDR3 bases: TGTGCCAGCACCTCGGGATTAGCGTGGTACGAGCAGTACTTC.

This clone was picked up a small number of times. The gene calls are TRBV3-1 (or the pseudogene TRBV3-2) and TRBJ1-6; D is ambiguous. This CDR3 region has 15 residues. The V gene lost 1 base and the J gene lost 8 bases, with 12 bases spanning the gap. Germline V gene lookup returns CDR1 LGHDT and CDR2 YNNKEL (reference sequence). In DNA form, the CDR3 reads TGTGCCAGCAGCCAAGTGCCGGGAGCCGATTCACCCCTCCACTTT. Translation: CASSQVPGADSPLHF.

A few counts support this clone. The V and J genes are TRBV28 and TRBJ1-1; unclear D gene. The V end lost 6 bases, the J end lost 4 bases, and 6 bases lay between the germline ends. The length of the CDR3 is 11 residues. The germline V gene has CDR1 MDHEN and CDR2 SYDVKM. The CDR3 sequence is CASREATEAFF. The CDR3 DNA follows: TGTGCCAGCAGGGAGGCCACTGAAGCTTTCTTT.

The CDR3 sequence is CASSLNPASSGNTIYF. The CDR3 DNA is TGTGCCAGCAGCTTAAATCCAGCGAGCTCTGGAAACACCATATATTTT. V and J are TRBV7-3 and TRBJ1-3; D is undetermined. The CDR3 covers 16 residues. V lost 1 base, J lost 0 bases, and 10 bases lay in between. CDR1 is SGHTA, CDR2 FQGTGA, per germline.

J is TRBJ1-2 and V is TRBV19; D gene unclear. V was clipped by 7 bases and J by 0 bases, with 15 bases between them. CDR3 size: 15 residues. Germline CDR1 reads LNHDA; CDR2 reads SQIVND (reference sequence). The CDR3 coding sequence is TGTGCCAGTACGATTGAGGGCAGAACTAACTATGGCTACACCTTC. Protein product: CASTIEGRTNYGYTF.

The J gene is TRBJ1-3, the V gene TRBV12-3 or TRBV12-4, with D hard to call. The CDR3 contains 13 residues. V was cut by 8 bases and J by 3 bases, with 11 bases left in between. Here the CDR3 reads CASGHTLGNTIYF. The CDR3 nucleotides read TGTGCCAGCGGTCACACCCTTGGAAACACCATATATTTT.

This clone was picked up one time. CDR3 amino acids: CAWRPSGSRETQYF. In DNA form, the CDR3 reads TGTGCCTGGAGGCCTAGCGGGAGTCGAGAGACCCAGTACTTC. The V call is TRBV30, the J call TRBJ2-5; 10 nucleotides line up with TRBD2. This CDR3 contains 14 residues. CDR1 and CDR2 from the germline V gene are GTSNPN and SVGIG (reference sequence). Trimming took 3 bases from V and 4 from J; bases not matched to a gene: 5.

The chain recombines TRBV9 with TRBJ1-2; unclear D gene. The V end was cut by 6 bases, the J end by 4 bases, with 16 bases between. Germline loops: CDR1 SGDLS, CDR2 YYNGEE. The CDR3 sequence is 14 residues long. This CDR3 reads CASTPADSGYGYTF. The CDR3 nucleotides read TGTGCCAGCACCCCCGCCGACTCGGGCTATGGCTACACCTTC.